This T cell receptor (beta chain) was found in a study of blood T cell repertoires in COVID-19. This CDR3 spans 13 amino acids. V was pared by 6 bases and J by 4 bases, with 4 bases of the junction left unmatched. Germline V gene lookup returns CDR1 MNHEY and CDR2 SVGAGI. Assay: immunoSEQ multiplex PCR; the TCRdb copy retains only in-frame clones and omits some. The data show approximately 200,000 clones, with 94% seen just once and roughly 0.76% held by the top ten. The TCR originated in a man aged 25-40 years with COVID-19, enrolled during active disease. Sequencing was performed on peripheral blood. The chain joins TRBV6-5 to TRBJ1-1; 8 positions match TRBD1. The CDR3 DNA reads TGTGCCAGCAGAGCTGGACAGGGCACTGAAGCTTTCTTT. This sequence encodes CASRAGQGTEAFF.